The rows below give T cell receptor beta chains drawn from one sample of a study of blood T cell repertoires in COVID-19. Method: immunoSEQ multiplex PCR; TCRdb's copy keeps in-frame clones and lacks some. The sample shows approximately 250,000 clones, roughly 80% of them seen only once. Sequences were obtained from peripheral blood. The origin of the receptors is a man aged 55 to 69 who had recovered from COVID-19. CDR3s include the opening cysteine and the closing phenylalanine or tryptophan. D genes are given only for firm matches. Clone size is given for some rows only: seen once, a few or many times, or a class if the clone is expanded.

abundance: once
d_gene: TRBD1
v_gene: TRBV3-1/TRBV3-2
j_gene: TRBJ1-5
CDR3aa: CASSQEQGRNQPQHF
CDR3nt: TGTGCCAGCAGCCAAGAACAGGGGCGGAATCAGCCCCAGCATTTT

abundance: .
d_gene: .
v_gene: TRBV18
j_gene: TRBJ2-7
CDR3aa: CASSPTRGRTYEQYF
CDR3nt: TGTGCCAGCTCACCAACGCGCGGGCGGACCTACGAGCAGTACTTC

abundance: .
d_gene: TRBD2
v_gene: TRBV9
j_gene: TRBJ2-1
CDR3aa: CASSALAGSYNEQFF
CDR3nt: TGTGCCAGCAGCGCCCTAGCGGGATCCTACAATGAGCAGTTCTTC

abundance: once
d_gene: TRBD2
v_gene: TRBV11-3
j_gene: TRBJ2-2
CDR3aa: CASSLVLAGASGELFF
CDR3nt: TGTGCCAGCAGCTTAGTTCTAGCGGGAGCCTCTGGGGAGCTGTTTTTT

abundance: .
d_gene: .
v_gene: TRBV6-1
j_gene: TRBJ2-7
CDR3aa: CASSDTYEQYF
CDR3nt: TGTGCCAGCAGTGATACCTACGAGCAGTACTTC

abundance: few
d_gene: TRBD2
v_gene: TRBV15
j_gene: TRBJ2-7
CDR3aa: CATSRETGGKGHEQYF
CDR3nt: TGTGCCACCAGCAGAGAGACGGGAGGGAAGGGGCACGAGCAGTACTTC

abundance: .
d_gene: TRBD1
v_gene: TRBV9
j_gene: TRBJ1-5
CDR3aa: CASSPRQGAGQPQHF
CDR3nt: TGTGCCAGCAGCCCCCGACAGGGAGCGGGTCAGCCCCAGCATTTT

abundance: .
d_gene: .
v_gene: TRBV7-9
j_gene: TRBJ1-3
CDR3aa: CASSPARTGFYTIYF
CDR3nt: TGTGCCAGCAGCCCAGCCCGCACAGGTTTCTACACCATATATTTT

abundance: few
d_gene: TRBD1
v_gene: TRBV5-5
j_gene: TRBJ2-7
CDR3aa: CASSLRQGVREQYF
CDR3nt: TGTGCCAGCAGCTTGCGACAGGGCGTGAGGGAGCAGTACTTC

abundance: .
d_gene: .
v_gene: TRBV15
j_gene: TRBJ2-2
CDR3aa: CATSGGANTGELFF
CDR3nt: TGTGCCACCAGTGGAGGGGCGAACACCGGGGAGCTGTTTTTT

abundance: .
d_gene: TRBD1
v_gene: TRBV5-1
j_gene: TRBJ2-1
CDR3aa: CASSLAGGSNEQFF
CDR3nt: TGCGCCAGCAGCTTGGCAGGGGGCTCAAATGAGCAGTTCTTC

abundance: .
d_gene: TRBD1
v_gene: TRBV6-2/TRBV6-3
j_gene: TRBJ1-3
CDR3aa: CASSWTGGFGSGNTIYF
CDR3nt: TGTGCCAGCAGCTGGACAGGGGGCTTTGGCTCCGGAAACACCATATATTTT

abundance: .
d_gene: .
v_gene: TRBV9
j_gene: TRBJ1-3
CDR3aa: CASSVGQGLEGNTIYF
CDR3nt: TGTGCCAGCAGCGTAGGTCAGGGGCTGGAAGGAAACACCATATATTTT

abundance: .
d_gene: .
v_gene: TRBV30
j_gene: TRBJ1-5
CDR3aa: CAWTRAASNQPQHF
CDR3nt: TGTGCCTGGACGCGGGCGGCGAGCAATCAGCCCCAGCATTTT

abundance: .
d_gene: TRBD2
v_gene: TRBV5-1
j_gene: TRBJ2-3
CDR3aa: CASSTGRAKRGIEDTQYF
CDR3nt: TGCGCCAGCAGCACCGGACGGGCGAAGCGGGGGATTGAAGATACGCAGTATTTT

abundance: .
d_gene: .
v_gene: TRBV6-1
j_gene: TRBJ1-2
CDR3aa: CASSETGLLSGGYTF
CDR3nt: TGTGCCAGCAGTGAAACAGGGTTGTTATCGGGAGGCTACACCTTC

abundance: .
d_gene: TRBD1
v_gene: TRBV18
j_gene: TRBJ2-7
CDR3aa: CASSPGQGSSEQYF
CDR3nt: TGTGCCAGCTCACCAGGACAGGGTTCTTCTGAGCAGTACTTC

abundance: few
d_gene: .
v_gene: TRBV2
j_gene: TRBJ1-3
CDR3aa: CASGAAQISGNTIYF
CDR3nt: TGTGCCAGCGGGGCGGCACAGATCTCTGGAAACACCATATATTTT

abundance: .
d_gene: .
v_gene: TRBV9
j_gene: TRBJ2-6
CDR3aa: CASSVGPSSGANVLTF
CDR3nt: TGTGCCAGCAGCGTAGGGCCTTCCTCTGGGGCCAACGTCCTGACTTTC

abundance: .
d_gene: .
v_gene: TRBV11-2
j_gene: TRBJ2-7
CDR3aa: CASSLEWLGSAEQYF
CDR3nt: TGTGCCAGCAGCTTAGAGTGGCTAGGCTCAGCCGAGCAGTACTTC

abundance: .
d_gene: .
v_gene: TRBV6-5
j_gene: TRBJ1-4
CDR3aa: CASSQQPFNEKLFF
CDR3nt: TGTGCCAGCAGCCAACAGCCATTTAATGAAAAACTGTTTTTT

abundance: once
d_gene: TRBD1
v_gene: TRBV5-1
j_gene: TRBJ2-2
CDR3aa: CASSFLTGARSGELFF
CDR3nt: TGCGCCAGCAGCTTCCTGACAGGGGCGAGGTCCGGGGAGCTGTTTTTT

abundance: .
d_gene: .
v_gene: TRBV11-3
j_gene: TRBJ1-1
CDR3aa: CASSLGSGTEAFF
CDR3nt: TGTGCCAGCAGCTTAGGGTCGGGGACTGAAGCTTTCTTT

abundance: many
d_gene: .
v_gene: TRBV10-3
j_gene: TRBJ1-6
CDR3aa: CAIRGSSYNSPLHF
CDR3nt: TGTGCCATCAGGGGCAGCTCCTATAATTCACCCCTCCACTTT

abundance: .
d_gene: .
v_gene: TRBV13
j_gene: TRBJ2-3
CDR3aa: CASSSSPGSTDTQYF
CDR3nt: TGTGCCAGCAGCTCGTCCCCGGGAAGCACAGATACGCAGTATTTT

abundance: .
d_gene: TRBD2
v_gene: TRBV5-1
j_gene: TRBJ2-3
CDR3aa: CASSLGTSGGKWYTQYF
CDR3nt: TGCGCCAGCAGCCTAGGGACTAGCGGGGGGAAATGGTATACGCAGTATTTT

abundance: .
d_gene: .
v_gene: TRBV19
j_gene: TRBJ2-1
CDR3aa: CASSIRRGLGNEQFF
CDR3nt: TGTGCCAGTAGTATACGGCGAGGGCTGGGCAATGAGCAGTTCTTC

abundance: .
d_gene: TRBD2
v_gene: TRBV5-1
j_gene: TRBJ2-1
CDR3aa: CASSSPPKGLASTGYNEQFF
CDR3nt: TGCGCCAGCAGCTCCCCACCGAAAGGACTAGCGTCTACCGGTTACAATGAGCAGTTCTTC

abundance: .
d_gene: .
v_gene: TRBV7-9
j_gene: TRBJ2-1
CDR3aa: CASSFSIATNEQFF
CDR3nt: TGTGCCAGCAGCTTCTCGATAGCCACAAATGAGCAGTTCTTC